This T cell receptor beta chain was observed in a study of shared clonotypes between healthy human individuals. The wider study: Each donor's CD8 memory used one plate, CD8 naive two, each CD4 subset three.

Only CD45RO-negative cells positively selected for CCR7 counted as naive CD8 cells, so terminally differentiated effector memory CD45RA+ cells were excluded. Clones were read by immunoSEQ multiplex PCR, and TCRdb kept only the in-frame ones, dropping some. The profile covers more than 2 million clones, with 90% to 95% appearing a single time and around 1.7% taken by the ten largest. Study observations and caveats: Generation probabilities were higher for clonotypes shared across all four sorted-subset donors than for unshared ones. A few donors had about 5.1% of their naive CD4 clonotypes in common. Clonotype sharing among the donors was expected to vary with sequencing depth.

About this clone itself: Its target is unknown.

The TCR comes from a young man in good health. Some clones in this sample may be carry-over from other donors' samples. The sequencing input was naive CD8+ T cells from PBMCs.

Here the CDR3 reads CASSLEVSLYEQYF. The CDR3 DNA sequence: TGTGCCAGCAGCTTAGAGGTCAGCCTTTACGAGCAGTACTTC. The chain has TRBV7-9 and TRBJ2-7; D gene ambiguous. The CDR3 is 14 residues long. V was trimmed by 1 base and J by 4 bases, leaving 11 bases between them. CDR1 and CDR2 from the germline V gene are SEHNR and FQNEAQ (reference sequence).